Below are 9 T cell receptor beta chains sequenced from a single sample in a study of graft-versus-host responses after intestinal transplantation. TCRdb's table, derived via immunoSEQ multiplex PCR, lists solely in-frame clones and lacks some. The table shows about 88,000 clones, with around 90% occurring only once. The antigens for these receptors are not known. Specimen: unstimulated CD4+ T cells sorted from spleen or lymph node cells, collected before intestinal transplant. The receptors were sampled from a human donor who received an intestinal transplant.

The sample holds a few counts of this clone. The chain recombines TRBV6-1 with TRBJ2-7, with D possibly matching TRBD2 (6 bases). This CDR3 comprises 14 residues. The V end was cut by 1 base, the J end by 1 base, with 8 bases between. Germline V gives CDR1 MNHNS, CDR2 SASEGT. CDR3 protein: CASSEGGTSYEQYF. In DNA, the CDR3 is TGTGCCAGCAGTGAAGGCGGGACGTCCTACGAGCAGTACTTC.

The rearrangement joins TRBV5-1 to TRBJ1-1; D not certain. The CDR3 spans 14 residues. Trimming pared 5 bases from V and 1 base from J, leaving 12 bases between. Per germline, CDR1 SGHRS and CDR2 YFSETQ. The CDR3: CASRVGSGNTEAFF. In nucleotides, the CDR3 is TGCGCCAGCAGAGTCGGTTCGGGGAACACTGAAGCTTTCTTT.

The rearrangement links TRBV7-2 to TRBJ1-2; D is unclear. The CDR3 has 14 amino acids. Deletions cut 5 bases from V and 4 bases from J, with 14 bases between. Germline V gene data show CDR1 as SGHTA and CDR2 as FQGNSA. CDR3 region: CASSPWAGGYGYTF. In DNA form, the CDR3 reads TGTGCCAGCAGCCCGTGGGCAGGAGGCTATGGCTACACCTTC.

This clone is a singleton in its sample. This chain links TRBV29-1 with TRBJ2-1; TRBD2 matches at 8 bases. In germline, CDR1 is SQVTM, CDR2 ANQGSEA. This CDR3 spans 20 amino acids. J lost 0 bases, V lost 0 bases, and 16 bases had no gene match. The CDR3 is CSVEDPGVPGLGSSYNEQFF. CDR3 DNA sequence: TGCAGCGTTGAAGATCCGGGCGTACCGGGACTAGGGAGCTCCTACAATGAGCAGTTCTTC.

J is TRBJ2-1 and V is TRBV7-9; possible D gene TRBD2, 5 bases. Between the trimmed V and J ends, which lost 3 bases and 3 bases, there was a span of 9 bases. The germline gives CDR1 SEHNR, CDR2 FQNEAQ (reference sequence). The length of the CDR3 is 14 residues. The chain's CDR3 is CASSFSGFYNEQFF. The CDR3 nucleotides are TGTGCCAGCAGCTTCAGCGGATTCTACAATGAGCAGTTCTTC.

The CDR3 nucleotides are TGCGCCAGCAGCTTAAGGGACAGGGGCTATGGCTACACCTTC. Its translation: CASSLRDRGYGYTF. The chain uses TRBV5-1 and TRBJ1-2; 10 positions agree with TRBD1. This CDR3 is built from 14 residues. V shed 2 bases and J 4 bases; nucleotides not matched to a gene: 2. Germline V gene sequence: CDR1 SGHRS, CDR2 YFSETQ.

V gene TRBV5-6 combines with J gene TRBJ1-2; D unclear. CDR3 size: 14 residues. Trimming removed 5 bases at V and 5 bases at J, with 16 bases between. Germline V gene lookup returns CDR1 SGHDT and CDR2 YYEEEE. CDR3 loop: CASSSPGVFYGYTF. CDR3 in DNA: TGTGCCAGCAGTTCCCCGGGAGTTTTTTATGGCTACACCTTC.

The V and J genes are TRBV19 and TRBJ2-1; perhaps TRBD2 as D (6 bases). V gave up 1 base and J gave up 7 bases, with 14 bases separating them. From germline, CDR1 is LNHDA and CDR2 SQIVND (reference sequence). This CDR3 comprises 15 residues. The CDR3 is CASSIGGGILNEQFF. In DNA, the CDR3 is TGTGCCAGTAGTATAGGCGGAGGGATCTTAAATGAGCAGTTCTTC.

The chain combines TRBV18 with TRBJ2-7, with D tentatively TRBD2 (6 bases). Germline V gives CDR1 KGHSH, CDR2 LQKENI. V was pared by 2 bases and J by 4 bases, with 12 bases between. The CDR3 contains 14 residues. The CDR3 sequence: CASSPGGIGYEQYF. The CDR3 DNA follows: TGTGCCAGCTCACCAGGAGGGATCGGGTACGAGCAGTACTTC.